The subject of this entry is one T cell receptor beta chain. The sample is drawn from a study of blood T cell repertoires in COVID-19. Study-wide context: Sources were T cells, B-cell-depleted T cells, or PBMCs; the material itself was cDNA or gDNA.

Per the original data handling: Reference gene primer amplification gave nucleated cell count estimates. Data came from immunoSEQ multiplex PCR; TCRdb stores just in-frame clones and leaves some out. The D gene and trimming were derived from the DNA, and the V and J assignments and clone size from that table. The sample has 200,000 to 250,000 clones, roughly 88% seen once. The germline CDR1 and CDR2 sequences are SEHNR and FQNEAQ (reference sequence). CDR3 length: 14 amino acids. V shed 5 bases and J shed 8 bases, with 18 bases lying between them. Participants were aged about 18 to 90 years, lived in 24 US areas, and enrolled virtually.

The V gene is TRBV7-9, the J gene TRBJ1-2; D perhaps matches TRBD1 (5 bases). The receptor was derived from a woman aged 40-49 years with acute COVID-19. Sequenced material: PBMCs or T cells enriched from blood (not recorded which). The CDR3 spells CASSPVGGSWGYTF. The CDR3 DNA sequence: TGTGCCAGCAGCCCAGTGGGGGGAAGCTGGGGCTACACCTTC.